This T cell receptor (beta chain) was captured by sequencing in a study of shared clonotypes between healthy human individuals. As defined, naive CD8 cells were CD45RO-negative and positively selected for CCR7, with terminally differentiated effector memory CD45RA+ cells excluded. Measured with immunoSEQ multiplex PCR; TCRdb has only the in-frame clones, and not every one. Among some 1,900,000 clones listed, about 95% were seen once. Unmatched junction bases numbered 8, after V lost 2 bases and J lost 5 bases. This CDR3 spans 16 amino acids. Germline-derived CDR1 and CDR2 are LGHNA and YSLEER. This sequence originates from a young man in good health. The V gene is TRBV4-3, the J gene TRBJ1-4; 7 bases match TRBD1. Sequenced: naive CD8+ T cells sorted from blood. The CDR3 nucleotides read TGCGCCAGCAGCCAACTTCGGGACAGACTAAATGAAAAACTGTTTTTT. Translated, it gives CASSQLRDRLNEKLFF.